A selection of T cell receptor beta chains follows, all from one sample in a study of Graves' ophthalmopathy and Graves' hyperthyroidism. Each CDR3 protein gets one entry after TCRdb re-called the multiplex PCR reads with MiXCR. The table lists about 390,000 distinct CDR3 sequences, about 18% of them singletons. The sequenced sample was peripheral blood. These receptors all stem from an adult woman with stable Graves' hyperthyroidism. The CDR3 runs from the conserved cysteine through the conserved F or W. The D gene is left open where the match is weak. Not every row has a clone size; where given, it reads once, few, many or a size class.

v_gene: TRBV3-1; j_gene: TRBJ2-2; d_gene: TRBD1; abundance: few; CDR3nt: TGTGCCAGCAGCCAAGTCGACAGGGGGCTCGCCGGGGAGCTGTTTTTT; CDR3aa: CASSQVDRGLAGELFF
v_gene: TRBV6-1; j_gene: TRBJ2-5; d_gene: NA; abundance: many; CDR3nt: TGTGCCAGCAGGCAGAGGTACCAAGAGACCCAGTACTTC; CDR3aa: CASRQRYQETQYF
v_gene: TRBV29-1; j_gene: TRBJ1-2; d_gene: TRBD1; abundance: many; CDR3nt: TGCAGCGTTGAAAGGGACAGAGGATATGGCTACACCTTC; CDR3aa: CSVERDRGYGYTF
v_gene: TRBV20-1; j_gene: TRBJ1-2; d_gene: TRBD1; abundance: NA; CDR3nt: TGCAGTGCTAGTAGGGGCACAGGGGGGTTGGATGGCTACACCTTC; CDR3aa: CSASRGTGGLDGYTF
v_gene: TRBV28; j_gene: TRBJ2-7; d_gene: TRBD1; abundance: many; CDR3nt: TGTGCCAGCAGTAAATTACAGGGGACGCGCTACGAGCAGTACTTC; CDR3aa: CASSKLQGTRYEQYF
v_gene: TRBV25-1; j_gene: TRBJ2-5; d_gene: TRBD1; abundance: many; CDR3nt: TGTGCCAGCAGTGAGTATGGGACAGGCAGACCTCAAGAGACCCAGTACTTC; CDR3aa: CASSEYGTGRPQETQYF
v_gene: TRBV6-1; j_gene: TRBJ1-2; d_gene: TRBD1; abundance: NA; CDR3nt: TGTGCCAGCAGAAGGACAGGTCTCCACACCTTC; CDR3aa: CASRRTGLHTF
v_gene: TRBV28; j_gene: TRBJ1-6; d_gene: NA; abundance: many; CDR3nt: TGTGCCAGCAGTTTATGGGGGGCGCGTATAAGTTCACCCCTCCACTTT; CDR3aa: CASSLWGARISSPLHF
v_gene: TRBV18; j_gene: TRBJ2-5; d_gene: NA; abundance: many; CDR3nt: TGTGCCAGCTCACCACCGAAGGGAATAATTCGAGAGACCCAGTACTTC; CDR3aa: CASSPPKGIIRETQYF
v_gene: TRBV28; j_gene: TRBJ2-6; d_gene: NA; abundance: many; CDR3nt: TGTGCCAGCAGCGACAGAGACTCTGGGGCCAACGTCCTGACTTTC; CDR3aa: CASSDRDSGANVLTF
v_gene: TRBV11-2; j_gene: TRBJ2-7; d_gene: NA; abundance: many; CDR3nt: TGTGCCAGCAGCTTAGATCGGAGGAACGAGCAGTACTTC; CDR3aa: CASSLDRRNEQYF
v_gene: TRBV6-1; j_gene: TRBJ1-2; d_gene: NA; abundance: many; CDR3nt: TGTGCCAGCAGCCCCCGGGGGCACTATGGCTACACCTTC; CDR3aa: CASSPRGHYGYTF
v_gene: TRBV2; j_gene: TRBJ2-7; d_gene: NA; abundance: many; CDR3nt: TGTGCCAGCAGTGGGTCAAGGAACGAGCAGTACTTC; CDR3aa: CASSGSRNEQYF
v_gene: TRBV20-1; j_gene: TRBJ2-5; d_gene: NA; abundance: many; CDR3nt: TGCAGTGCCCAGGGTCCCACGCGGGCCAAAGAGACCCAGTACTTC; CDR3aa: CSAQGPTRAKETQYF
v_gene: TRBV12-3/TRBV12-4; j_gene: TRBJ1-6; d_gene: NA; abundance: many; CDR3nt: TGTGCCAGCAGTTTTGAGGGAAATTCACCCCTCCACTTT; CDR3aa: CASSFEGNSPLHF
v_gene: TRBV12-3/TRBV12-4; j_gene: TRBJ2-7; d_gene: TRBD2; abundance: NA; CDR3nt: TGTGCCAGCAGTAGTACTAGCGGGGACTCCTACGAGCAGTACTTC; CDR3aa: CASSSTSGDSYEQYF
v_gene: TRBV6-1; j_gene: TRBJ2-5; d_gene: NA; abundance: many; CDR3nt: TGTGCCAGCAGTGACAGGACATTCGGAGAAGAGACCCAGTACTTC; CDR3aa: CASSDRTFGEETQYF
v_gene: TRBV27; j_gene: TRBJ2-7; d_gene: TRBD2; abundance: many; CDR3nt: TGTGCCAGCAGTTTGACGGCGGGCGGGAGCGTTTCCTACGAGCAGTACTTC; CDR3aa: CASSLTAGGSVSYEQYF
v_gene: TRBV4-3; j_gene: TRBJ1-1; d_gene: NA; abundance: NA; CDR3nt: TGCGCCAGCAGCCCGGACAGAAAGCTTATGAACACTGAAGCTTTCTTT; CDR3aa: CASSPDRKLMNTEAFF
v_gene: TRBV12-3/TRBV12-4; j_gene: TRBJ2-7; d_gene: TRBD2; abundance: many; CDR3nt: TGTGCCAGCAGAGGGACTAGCGGGAGTTACGAGCAGTACTTC; CDR3aa: CASRGTSGSYEQYF
v_gene: TRBV5-1; j_gene: TRBJ2-7; d_gene: NA; abundance: many; CDR3nt: TGCGCCAGCAGCTCCGGGACTTTCGGCTACGAGCAGTACTTC; CDR3aa: CASSSGTFGYEQYF
v_gene: TRBV7-2; j_gene: TRBJ2-7; d_gene: TRBD2; abundance: many; CDR3nt: TGTGCCAGCAGCTCGGGACTAGCGGGAATCGAGCAGTACTTC; CDR3aa: CASSSGLAGIEQYF
v_gene: TRBV6-1; j_gene: TRBJ1-2; d_gene: NA; abundance: NA; CDR3nt: TGTGCCAGCAGGATCGACGGCAGCTATGGCTACACCTTC; CDR3aa: CASRIDGSYGYTF
v_gene: TRBV10-3; j_gene: TRBJ2-7; d_gene: NA; abundance: many; CDR3nt: TGTGCCATCAGCGGCGGCCTAAGGGCCTACGAGCAGTACTTC; CDR3aa: CAISGGLRAYEQYF
v_gene: TRBV9; j_gene: TRBJ1-6; d_gene: NA; abundance: many; CDR3nt: TGTGCCAGCAGCGCGACAGACGGAGGTTCACCCCTCCACTTT; CDR3aa: CASSATDGGSPLHF
v_gene: TRBV12-3/TRBV12-4; j_gene: TRBJ1-2; d_gene: NA; abundance: NA; CDR3nt: TGTGCCAGCAGTGTACAGGATTACTATGGCTACACCTTC; CDR3aa: CASSVQDYYGYTF
v_gene: TRBV27; j_gene: TRBJ2-7; d_gene: NA; abundance: NA; CDR3nt: TGTGCCAGCAGTAGGGGGGTGGGGTATTACGAGCAGTACTTC; CDR3aa: CASSRGVGYYEQYF
v_gene: TRBV13; j_gene: TRBJ2-7; d_gene: TRBD1; abundance: many; CDR3nt: TGTGCCAGCAGCTTAGGCGGACAGGCCATCAACTACGAGCAGTACTTC; CDR3aa: CASSLGGQAINYEQYF
v_gene: TRBV3-1; j_gene: TRBJ2-5; d_gene: NA; abundance: many; CDR3nt: TGTGCCAGCAGCCAGGGGTGGGAGGATATAGAGACCCAGTACTTC; CDR3aa: CASSQGWEDIETQYF